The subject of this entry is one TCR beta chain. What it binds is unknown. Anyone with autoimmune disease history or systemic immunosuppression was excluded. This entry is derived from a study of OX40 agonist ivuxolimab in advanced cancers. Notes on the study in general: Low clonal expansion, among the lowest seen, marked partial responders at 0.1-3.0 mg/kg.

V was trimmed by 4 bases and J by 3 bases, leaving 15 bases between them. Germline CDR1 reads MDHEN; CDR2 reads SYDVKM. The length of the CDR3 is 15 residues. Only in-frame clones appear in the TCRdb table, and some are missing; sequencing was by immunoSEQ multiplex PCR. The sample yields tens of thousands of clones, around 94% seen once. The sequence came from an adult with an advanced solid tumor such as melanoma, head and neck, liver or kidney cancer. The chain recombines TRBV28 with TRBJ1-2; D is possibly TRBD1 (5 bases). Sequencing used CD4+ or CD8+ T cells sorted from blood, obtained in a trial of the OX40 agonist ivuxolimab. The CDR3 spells CASSWDLDSYYGYTF. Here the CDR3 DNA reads TGTGCCAGCAGTTGGGACCTGGACTCTTACTATGGCTACACCTTC.